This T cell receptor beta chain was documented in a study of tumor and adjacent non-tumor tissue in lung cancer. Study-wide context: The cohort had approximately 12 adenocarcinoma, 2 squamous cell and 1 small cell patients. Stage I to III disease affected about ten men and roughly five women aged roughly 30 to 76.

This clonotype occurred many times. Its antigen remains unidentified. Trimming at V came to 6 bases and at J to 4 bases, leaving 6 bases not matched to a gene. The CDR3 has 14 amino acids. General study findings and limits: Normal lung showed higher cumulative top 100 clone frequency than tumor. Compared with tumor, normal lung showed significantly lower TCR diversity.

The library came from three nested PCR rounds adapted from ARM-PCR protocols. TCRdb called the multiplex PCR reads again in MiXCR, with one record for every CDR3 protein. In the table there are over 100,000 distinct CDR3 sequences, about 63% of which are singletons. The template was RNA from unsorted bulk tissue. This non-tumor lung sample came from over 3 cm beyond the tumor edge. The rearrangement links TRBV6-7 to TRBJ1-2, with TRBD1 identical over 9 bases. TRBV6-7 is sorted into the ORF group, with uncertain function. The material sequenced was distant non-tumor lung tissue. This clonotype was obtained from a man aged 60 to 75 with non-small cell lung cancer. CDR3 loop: CASSGQGRIYGYTF. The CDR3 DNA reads TGTGCCAGCAGCGGACAGGGGAGAATCTATGGCTACACCTTC.